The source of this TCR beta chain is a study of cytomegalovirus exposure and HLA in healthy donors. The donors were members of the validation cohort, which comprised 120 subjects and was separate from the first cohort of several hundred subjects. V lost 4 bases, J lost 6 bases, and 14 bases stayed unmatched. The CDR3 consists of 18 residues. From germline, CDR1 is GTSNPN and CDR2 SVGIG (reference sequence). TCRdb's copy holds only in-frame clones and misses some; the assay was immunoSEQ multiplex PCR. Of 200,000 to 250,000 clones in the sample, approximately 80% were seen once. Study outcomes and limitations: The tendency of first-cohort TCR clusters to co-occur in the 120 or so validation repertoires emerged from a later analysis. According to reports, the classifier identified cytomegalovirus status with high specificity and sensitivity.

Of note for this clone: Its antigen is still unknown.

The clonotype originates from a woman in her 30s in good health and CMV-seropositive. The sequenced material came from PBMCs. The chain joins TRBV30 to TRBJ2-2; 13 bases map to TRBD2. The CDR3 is CAWTLLTTTSGRPGELFF. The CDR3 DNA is TGTGCCTGGACCCTTTTAACTACGACTAGCGGGAGGCCCGGGGAGCTGTTTTTT.